The 22 T cell receptor beta chains listed next were all sequenced from one sample in a study of blood T cell repertoires in COVID-19. The data were produced by immunoSEQ multiplex PCR, yet TCRdb's version contains in-frame clones alone and is incomplete. Of roughly 100,000 clones listed, around 85% are singletons. Sequences were obtained from peripheral blood. The receptors were gathered from a woman aged 70-85 years with active or convalescent COVID-19.

The chain carries TRBV4-3 and TRBJ2-5; TRBD1 is a possible D gene (5 bases). CDR3 length equals 15 residues. Trimming shortened V by 4 bases and J by 5 bases, and 17 bases separated the two germline ends. The V gene's germline CDR1 is LGHNA and CDR2 YSLEER. Written as DNA, the CDR3 is TGCGCCAGCAGCCCAGGGAAGGGGTTATATGAGACCCAGTACTTC. The encoded protein is CASSPGKGLYETQYF.

The chain joins TRBV3-1 (or the pseudogene TRBV3-2) to TRBJ2-1; 8 bases fit TRBD1. In germline, CDR1 is LGHDT, CDR2 YNNKEL (reference sequence). The V segment lost 4 bases and the J segment 4 bases; nucleotides outside the gene matches: 9. The CDR3 is 16 residues long. The CDR3 bases are TGTGCCAGCAGCCCCAAGTGGGACAGGATATACAATGAGCAGTTCTTC. Protein: CASSPKWDRIYNEQFF.

The chain carries TRBV23-1 and TRBJ2-5, with 10 bases that match TRBD1. TRBV23-1 is treated as an ORF (open reading frame) with a function not yet certain. This CDR3 is built from 15 residues. J gave up 4 bases and V 5 bases, and 7 bases lay outside the gene matches. CDR3 nucleotides: TGCGCCAGCAGTGTCGGGACAGGGGTAATAGAGACCCAGTACTTC. Translating gives CASSVGTGVIETQYF.

This sequence joins TRBV6-4 and TRBJ2-7; TRBD2 matches at 8 bases. V lost 4 bases, J lost 2 bases, and 7 bases stayed unmatched. This CDR3 comprises 15 residues. Germline loops: CDR1 MRHNA, CDR2 SNTAGT. The CDR3 DNA is TGTGCCAGCAGTGGAGTACTAGCGGCCGCCTACGAGCAGTACTTC. It is translated as CASSGVLAAAYEQYF.

The V call is TRBV11-2, the J call TRBJ2-3; D is possibly TRBD1 (5 bases). V lost 5 bases, J lost 2 bases, and 14 bases lay in between. The CDR3 covers 15 residues. Germline CDR1 reads SGHAT; CDR2 reads FQNNGV. The CDR3 spells CASSTETTATDTQYF. CDR3 bases: TGTGCCAGCAGCACCGAAACGACAGCCACAGATACGCAGTATTTT.

The V call is TRBV29-1, the J call TRBJ1-1; D gene uncertain. Trimming shortened V by 4 bases and J by 0 bases, and 15 bases separated the two germline ends. The CDR3 sequence is 15 residues long. CDR1 and CDR2 from the germline V gene are SQVTM and ANQGSEA. The DNA of the CDR3 is TGCAGCGTTGGCCAGGATATTGAAATGAACACTGAAGCTTTCTTT. Its protein product is CSVGQDIEMNTEAFF.

The chain links TRBV10-3 to TRBJ2-5; 11 bases align to TRBD2. Germline values: CDR1 ENHRY, CDR2 SYGVKD. Trimming cost V 6 bases and J 2 bases; bases outside gene matches: 5. The CDR3 contains 15 residues. CDR3 protein: CAIRNSGGEQETQYF. Written as DNA, the CDR3 is TGTGCCATCAGAAATAGCGGGGGGGAGCAAGAGACCCAGTACTTC.

This chain links TRBV30 with TRBJ2-7, with TRBD2 as a possible D gene (5 bases). Germline V CDR1 and CDR2: GTSNPN, SVGIG (reference sequence). Trimming removed 0 bases at V and 6 bases at J, with 9 bases between. CDR3 length: 12 amino acids. The chain's CDR3 is CAWSVSSGEQYF. The CDR3 DNA is TGTGCCTGGAGTGTATCGAGCGGCGAGCAGTACTTC. The whole variable domain, remainder taken from reference TRBV30 and TRBJ2-7, is SQTIHQWPATLVQPVGSPLSLECTVEGTSNPNLYWYRQAAGRGLQLLFYSVGIGQISSEVPQNLSASRPQDRQFILSSKKLLLSDSGFYLCAWSVSSGEQYFGPGTRLTVT.

This sequence joins TRBV2 and TRBJ2-2; a possible D gene is TRBD1 (5 bases). Germline V gene data show CDR1 as SNHLY and CDR2 as FYNNEI. The length of the CDR3 is 12 residues. V dropped 10 bases and J dropped 9 bases, with 15 bases sitting between them. The CDR3 sequence is CATNQGSRELFF. The CDR3, as DNA: TGTGCCACAAATCAGGGTTCCCGGGAGCTGTTTTTT.

The J gene is TRBJ2-7, the V gene TRBV10-2; 9 bases agree with TRBD1. The CDR3 spans 16 residues. The germline V gene encodes CDR1 WSHSY and CDR2 SAAADI. V dropped 4 bases and J dropped 4; count of bases not matched to a gene: 11. The CDR3 loop is CASSVAGTGFVYEQYF. The CDR3 DNA reads as TGCGCCAGCAGTGTAGCCGGGACAGGGTTCGTGTACGAGCAGTACTTC.

This sequence joins TRBV11-3 and TRBJ2-1; 7 bases agree with TRBD1. V lost 2 bases and J lost 3; bases outside the gene matches: 10. CDR1 is SGHNT, CDR2 YENEEA, per germline. CDR3 length: 17 amino acids. The DNA for the CDR3 is TGTGCCAGCAGCTTAAGCAGTGGGACAGTCAACTACAATGAGCAGTTCTTC. Amino acid sequence: CASSLSSGTVNYNEQFF.

The chain has TRBV28 and TRBJ2-1; 7 bases fit TRBD2. J was trimmed by 4 bases and V by 4 bases; bases with no gene match: 10. Per germline, CDR1 MDHEN and CDR2 SYDVKM. The CDR3 sequence is 16 residues long. The CDR3 coding sequence is TGTGCCAGCAGTTCCATTGGGCGGGGGTATTACAATGAGCAGTTCTTC. Its protein is CASSSIGRGYYNEQFF.

CDR3: CASSETSGSTYEQYF. In DNA form, the CDR3 reads TGTGCCAGCAGTGAGACTAGCGGGTCCACCTACGAGCAGTACTTC. The rearrangement joins TRBV2 to TRBJ2-7; TRBD2 matches 10 bases. This CDR3 contains 15 residues. Trimming removed 3 bases from V and 2 bases from J; junction bases left unmatched: 4. The germline V gene has CDR1 SNHLY and CDR2 FYNNEI.

Relative to its sample, this clone is medium-sized. V usage is TRBV2 and J usage is TRBJ2-1; TRBD2 is a possible D gene (5 bases). There are 14 residues in the CDR3. Germline V CDR1 and CDR2: SNHLY, FYNNEI. Deletions cut 8 bases from V and 0 bases from J, with 11 bases between. CDR3 protein: CASLPGSSYNEQFF. As DNA, the CDR3 is TGTGCCAGCTTGCCGGGAAGCTCCTACAATGAGCAGTTCTTC. The variable domain in full, completed from reference TRBV2 and TRBJ2-1, reads EPEVTQTPSHQVTQMGQEVILRCVPISNHLYFYWYRQILGQKVEFLVSFYNNEISEKSEIFDDQFSVERPDGSNFTLKIRSTKLEDSAMYFCASLPGSSYNEQFFGPGTRLTVL.

The rearrangement uses TRBV10-3 and TRBJ2-5, with D unresolved. The CDR3 loop spans 13 amino acids. Trimming left V 6 bases short and J 2 bases short, with 10 bases between. Germline V gene sequence: CDR1 ENHRY, CDR2 SYGVKD. The CDR3 is CAISLARQETQYF. CDR3 bases: TGTGCCATCAGCCTCGCTAGACAAGAGACCCAGTACTTC.

The V call is TRBV28, the J call TRBJ1-6; 11 nucleotides match TRBD1. The germline gives CDR1 MDHEN, CDR2 SYDVKM. V lost 5 bases, J lost 9 bases, and 9 bases stayed unmatched. The CDR3 has 16 residues. CDR3 loop: CASSVLEGQGGSPLHF. Here the CDR3 DNA reads TGTGCCAGCAGTGTGCTCGAGGGACAGGGGGGTTCACCCCTCCACTTT.

The count of this clone is one. The chain links TRBV30 to TRBJ1-1, with D perhaps TRBD1 (6 bases). Between the trimmed V and J ends, which lost 0 bases and 1 base, there was a span of 12 bases. Germline-derived CDR1 and CDR2 are GTSNPN and SVGIG (reference sequence). This CDR3 has 15 amino acids. The CDR3: CAWSVSGRGNTEAFF. CDR3 DNA sequence: TGTGCCTGGAGTGTATCGGGCAGGGGGAACACTGAAGCTTTCTTT.

Only a few counts were recorded for this clone. J is TRBJ1-5 and V is TRBV25-1; D unclear. The germline V gene has CDR1 MGHDK and CDR2 SYGVNS. The CDR3 consists of 13 residues. V was cut by 6 bases and J by 5 bases, with 11 bases left in between. CDR3 residues: CASRAGVDQPQHF. The CDR3 nucleotides are TGTGCCAGCAGGGCCGGGGTTGATCAGCCCCAGCATTTT.

The V call is TRBV2, the J call TRBJ2-1; TRBD2 might be the D (6 bases). The V and J ends lost 5 bases and 15 bases respectively, with 26 bases between them. The CDR3 runs to 15 residues. From germline, CDR1 is SNHLY and CDR2 FYNNEI. CDR3 sequence: CASSPRGVRTTPGFF. CDR3 coding DNA: TGTGCCAGCAGTCCACGAGGGGTCCGGACTACCCCGGGGTTCTTC.

The chain carries TRBV11-2 and TRBJ1-1; D gene unclear. The CDR3 is 14 amino acids. The germline V gene has CDR1 SGHAT and CDR2 FQNNGV. V lost 1 base to trimming and J lost 0 bases, with 6 bases between them. Written as DNA, the CDR3 is TGTGCCAGCAGCTTAGCGTCCTTGAACACTGAAGCTTTCTTT. It codes for CASSLASLNTEAFF.

The chain employs TRBV7-8 and TRBJ2-5; TRBD2 agrees at 11 bases. This CDR3 has 18 residues. Germline V gives CDR1 SGHVS, CDR2 FQNEAQ. The trim removed 5 bases at V and 1 base at J, leaving 12 bases unmatched. CDR3 sequence reads: CASSPRLAGYPRQETQYF. CDR3 sequence (DNA): TGTGCCAGCAGCCCAAGACTAGCGGGGTACCCTCGCCAAGAGACCCAGTACTTC.

The J gene is TRBJ2-7, the V gene TRBV28; the match to TRBD2 covers 10 bases. J gave up 3 bases and V 7 bases, and 9 bases lay outside the gene matches. Germline V gene lookup returns CDR1 MDHEN and CDR2 SYDVKM. CDR3 length equals 15 residues. CDR3 DNA: TGTGCCAGCAAAAACTCTAGACTAGCGGGCTACGAGCAGTACTTC. Its translation: CASKNSRLAGYEQYF.